This T cell receptor (beta chain) was profiled in a study of T cell repertoires in cytomegalovirus infection. Study background: Public TCR beta signatures provided an indication of both CMV infection and a matching HLA type.

The V gene lost 0 bases and the J gene lost 8 bases, with 13 bases spanning the gap. The CDR3 loop spans 14 amino acids. CDR1 and CDR2 from the germline V gene are MNHEY and SVGAGI. Each CDR3 protein is one row after TCRdb ran MiXCR on the reads. The data contain approximately 470,000 distinct CDR3 sequences, about 42% of them singletons. Remarks on this clonotype: The antigen is not known.

The sequence was collected from a human donor in good health (CMV status not recorded). Some clones in this sample may be carry-over from other donors' samples. The starting material was cultured PBMCs, obtained from culture after CMV antigen stimulation. The V call is TRBV6-5, the J call TRBJ1-2; D ambiguous. In DNA form, the CDR3 reads TGTGCCAGCAGTTACTCGAGGTCGGAAAGGGGCTACACCTTC. It is translated as CASSYSRSERGYTF.